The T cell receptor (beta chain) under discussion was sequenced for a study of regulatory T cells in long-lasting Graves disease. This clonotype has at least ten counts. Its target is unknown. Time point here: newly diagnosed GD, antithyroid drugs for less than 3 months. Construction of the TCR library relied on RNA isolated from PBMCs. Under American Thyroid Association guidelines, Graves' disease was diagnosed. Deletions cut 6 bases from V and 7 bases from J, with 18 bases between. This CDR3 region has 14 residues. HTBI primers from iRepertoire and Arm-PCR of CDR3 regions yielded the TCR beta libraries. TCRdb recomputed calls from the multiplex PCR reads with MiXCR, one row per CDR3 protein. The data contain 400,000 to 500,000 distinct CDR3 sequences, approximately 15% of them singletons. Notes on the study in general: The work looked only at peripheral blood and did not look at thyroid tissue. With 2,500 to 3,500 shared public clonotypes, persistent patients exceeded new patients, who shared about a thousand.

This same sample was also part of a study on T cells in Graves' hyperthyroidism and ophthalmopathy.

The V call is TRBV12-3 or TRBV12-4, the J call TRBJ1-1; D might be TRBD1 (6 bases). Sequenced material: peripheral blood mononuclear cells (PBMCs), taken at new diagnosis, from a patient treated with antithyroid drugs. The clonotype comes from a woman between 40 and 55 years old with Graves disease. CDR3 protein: CASRPPGEGGEAFF. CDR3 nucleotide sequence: TGTGCCAGCAGACCGCCAGGGGAAGGTGGTGAAGCTTTCTTT.